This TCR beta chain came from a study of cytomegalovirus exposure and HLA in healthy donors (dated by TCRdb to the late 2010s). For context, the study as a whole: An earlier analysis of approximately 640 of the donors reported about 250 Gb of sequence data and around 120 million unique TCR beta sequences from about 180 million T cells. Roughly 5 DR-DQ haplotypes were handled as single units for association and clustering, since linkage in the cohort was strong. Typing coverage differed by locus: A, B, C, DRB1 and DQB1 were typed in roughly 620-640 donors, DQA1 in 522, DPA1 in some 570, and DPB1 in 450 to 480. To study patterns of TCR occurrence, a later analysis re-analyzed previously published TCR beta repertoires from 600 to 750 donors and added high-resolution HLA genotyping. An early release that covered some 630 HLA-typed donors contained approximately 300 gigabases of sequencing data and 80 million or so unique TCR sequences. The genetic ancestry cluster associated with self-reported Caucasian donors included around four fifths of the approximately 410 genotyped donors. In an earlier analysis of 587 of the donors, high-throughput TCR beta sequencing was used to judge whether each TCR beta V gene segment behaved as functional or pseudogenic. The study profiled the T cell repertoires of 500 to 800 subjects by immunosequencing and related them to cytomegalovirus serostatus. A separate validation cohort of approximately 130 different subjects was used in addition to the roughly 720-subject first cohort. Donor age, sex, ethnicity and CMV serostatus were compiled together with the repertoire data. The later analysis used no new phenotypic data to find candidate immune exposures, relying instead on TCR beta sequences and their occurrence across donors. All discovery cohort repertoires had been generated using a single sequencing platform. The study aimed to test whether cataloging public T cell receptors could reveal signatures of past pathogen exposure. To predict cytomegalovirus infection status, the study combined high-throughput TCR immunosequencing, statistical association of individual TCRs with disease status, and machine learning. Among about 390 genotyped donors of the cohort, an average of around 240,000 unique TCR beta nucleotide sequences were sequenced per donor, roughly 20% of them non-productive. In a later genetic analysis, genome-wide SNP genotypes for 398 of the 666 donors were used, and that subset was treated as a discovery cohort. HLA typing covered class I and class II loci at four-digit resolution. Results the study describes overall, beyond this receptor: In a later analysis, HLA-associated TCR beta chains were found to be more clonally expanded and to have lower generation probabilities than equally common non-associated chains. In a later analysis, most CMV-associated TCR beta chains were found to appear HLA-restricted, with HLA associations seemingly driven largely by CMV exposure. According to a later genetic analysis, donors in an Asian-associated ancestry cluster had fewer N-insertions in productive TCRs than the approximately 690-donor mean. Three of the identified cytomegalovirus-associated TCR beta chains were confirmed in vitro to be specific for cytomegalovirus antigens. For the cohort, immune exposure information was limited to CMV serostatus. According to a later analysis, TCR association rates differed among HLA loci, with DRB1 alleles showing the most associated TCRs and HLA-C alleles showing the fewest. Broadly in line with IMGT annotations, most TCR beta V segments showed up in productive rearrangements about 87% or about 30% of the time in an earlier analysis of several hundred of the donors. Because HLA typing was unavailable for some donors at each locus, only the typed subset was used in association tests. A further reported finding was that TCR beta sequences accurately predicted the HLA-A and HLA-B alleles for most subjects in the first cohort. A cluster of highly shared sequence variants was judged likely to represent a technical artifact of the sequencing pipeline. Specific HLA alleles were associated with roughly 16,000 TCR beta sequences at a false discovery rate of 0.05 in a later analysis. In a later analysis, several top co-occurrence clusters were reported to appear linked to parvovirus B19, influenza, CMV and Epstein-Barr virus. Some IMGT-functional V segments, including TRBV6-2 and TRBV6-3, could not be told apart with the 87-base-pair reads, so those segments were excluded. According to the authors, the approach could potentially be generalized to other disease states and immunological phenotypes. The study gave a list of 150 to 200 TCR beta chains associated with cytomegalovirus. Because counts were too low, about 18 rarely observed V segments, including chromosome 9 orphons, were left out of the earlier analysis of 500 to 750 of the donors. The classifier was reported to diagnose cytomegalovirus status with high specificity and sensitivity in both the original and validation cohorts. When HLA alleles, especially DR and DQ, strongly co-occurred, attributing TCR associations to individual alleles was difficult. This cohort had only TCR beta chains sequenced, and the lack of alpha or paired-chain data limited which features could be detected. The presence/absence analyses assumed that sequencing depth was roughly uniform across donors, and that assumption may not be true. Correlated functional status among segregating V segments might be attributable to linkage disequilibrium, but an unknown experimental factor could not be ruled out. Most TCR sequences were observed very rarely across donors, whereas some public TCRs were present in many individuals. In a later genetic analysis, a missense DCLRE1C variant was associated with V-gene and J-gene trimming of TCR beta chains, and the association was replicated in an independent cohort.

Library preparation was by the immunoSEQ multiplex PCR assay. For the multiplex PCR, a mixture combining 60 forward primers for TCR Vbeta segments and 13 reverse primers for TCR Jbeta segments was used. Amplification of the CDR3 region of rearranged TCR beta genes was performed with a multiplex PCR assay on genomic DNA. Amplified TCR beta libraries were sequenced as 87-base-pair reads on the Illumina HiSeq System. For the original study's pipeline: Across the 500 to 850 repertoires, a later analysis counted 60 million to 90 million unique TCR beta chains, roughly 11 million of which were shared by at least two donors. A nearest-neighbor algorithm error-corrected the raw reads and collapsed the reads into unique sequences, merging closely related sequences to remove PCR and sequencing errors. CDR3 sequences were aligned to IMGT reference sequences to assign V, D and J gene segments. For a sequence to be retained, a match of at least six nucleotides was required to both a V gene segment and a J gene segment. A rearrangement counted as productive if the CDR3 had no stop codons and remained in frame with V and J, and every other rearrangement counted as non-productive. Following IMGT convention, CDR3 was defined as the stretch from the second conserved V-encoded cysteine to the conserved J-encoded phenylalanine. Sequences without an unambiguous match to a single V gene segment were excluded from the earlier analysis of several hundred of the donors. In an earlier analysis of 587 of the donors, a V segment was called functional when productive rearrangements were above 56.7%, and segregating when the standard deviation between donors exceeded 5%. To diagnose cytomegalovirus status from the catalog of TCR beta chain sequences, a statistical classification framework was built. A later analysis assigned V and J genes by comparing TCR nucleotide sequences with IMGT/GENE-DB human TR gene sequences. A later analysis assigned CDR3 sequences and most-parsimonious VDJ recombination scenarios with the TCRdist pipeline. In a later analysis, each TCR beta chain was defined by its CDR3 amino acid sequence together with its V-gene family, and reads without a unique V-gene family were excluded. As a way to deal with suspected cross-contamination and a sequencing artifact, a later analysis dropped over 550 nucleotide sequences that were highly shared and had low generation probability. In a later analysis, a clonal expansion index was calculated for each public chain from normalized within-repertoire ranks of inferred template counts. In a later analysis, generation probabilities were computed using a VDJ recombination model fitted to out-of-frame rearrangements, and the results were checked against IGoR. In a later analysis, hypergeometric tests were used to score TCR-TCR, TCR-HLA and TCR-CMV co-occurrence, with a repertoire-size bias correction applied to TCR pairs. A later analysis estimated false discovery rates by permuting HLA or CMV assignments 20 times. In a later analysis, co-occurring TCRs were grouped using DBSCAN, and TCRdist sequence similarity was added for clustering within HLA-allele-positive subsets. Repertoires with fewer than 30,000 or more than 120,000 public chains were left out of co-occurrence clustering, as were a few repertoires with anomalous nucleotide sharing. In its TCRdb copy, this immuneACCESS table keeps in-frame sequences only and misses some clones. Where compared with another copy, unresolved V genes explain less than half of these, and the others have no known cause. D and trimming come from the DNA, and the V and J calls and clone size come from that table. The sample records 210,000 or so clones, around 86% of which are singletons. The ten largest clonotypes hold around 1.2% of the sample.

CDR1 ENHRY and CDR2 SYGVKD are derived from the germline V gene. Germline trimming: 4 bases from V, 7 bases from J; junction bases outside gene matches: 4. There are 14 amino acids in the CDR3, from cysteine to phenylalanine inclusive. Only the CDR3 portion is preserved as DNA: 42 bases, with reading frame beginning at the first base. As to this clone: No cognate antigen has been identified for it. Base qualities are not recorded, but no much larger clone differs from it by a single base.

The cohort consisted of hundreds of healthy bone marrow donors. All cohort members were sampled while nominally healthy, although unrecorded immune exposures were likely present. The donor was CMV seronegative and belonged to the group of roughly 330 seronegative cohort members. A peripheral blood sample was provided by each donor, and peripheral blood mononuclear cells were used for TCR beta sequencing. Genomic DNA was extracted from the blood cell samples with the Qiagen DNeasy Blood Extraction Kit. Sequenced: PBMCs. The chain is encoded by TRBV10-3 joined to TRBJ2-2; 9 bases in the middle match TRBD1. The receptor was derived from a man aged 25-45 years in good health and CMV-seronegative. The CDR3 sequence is CAISATGGGGELFF. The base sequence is TGTGCCATCAGTGCGACAGGGGGTGGCGGGGAGCTGTTTTTT.